This TCR beta chain was recorded in a study of follicular helper T cells after annual influenza vaccination. V lost 0 bases and J 4 bases, leaving 12 bases between the germline ends. CDR3 length: 15 residues. The germline V gene has CDR1 MNHNY and CDR2 SVGAGI (reference sequence). This table comes from immunoSEQ multiplex PCR, and its TCRdb copy is limited to in-frame clones, with some not included. The top ten clones hold approximately 3% of a sample with nearly 9,000 clones, roughly 79% of them seen once. The time point was: 2014-2015 season, pre-vaccination. Adults were given seasonal inactivated influenza vaccine, and blood CD4 subsets were sorted before and after vaccination. Non-naive CD4+CXCR5+PD-1+ cTfh were sorted into ICOS+CD38+ and ICOS-CD38- fractions.

Sequencing was performed on CXCR5+ CD38- circulating T follicular helper cells from blood, taken on the day of influenza vaccination. Subset indicated: circulating Tfh, non-naive CD4+CXCR5+PD-1+ (ICOS+CD38+ or ICOS-CD38-). The genes are TRBV6-6 and TRBJ1-2; the D gene is possibly TRBD1 (5 bases). This clonotype was obtained from an adult who received the influenza vaccine. The CDR3 reads CASSYSGEGAYGYTF. CDR3 DNA: TGTGCCAGCAGTTACTCGGGAGAAGGGGCCTATGGCTACACCTTC.